This T cell receptor (beta chain) is from a study of monozygotic twins with inflammatory bowel disease. Whole-study findings and limits: Clonotypes shared with others were fewer in IBD patients than in healthy twins, especially with disease activity.

Remarks on this clonotype: Its antigen remains unidentified.

The germline V gene encodes CDR1 SGHRS and CDR2 YFSETQ. The CDR3 is made up of 15 amino acids. Collection yielded roughly 2.6 ml of blood per donor. After skipping T cell sorting, the authors isolated total RNA from whole blood. TCRdb re-called the 5' RACE reads and gives one entry per CDR3 protein, without DNA. This sample's clone table lists more than 300,000 distinct CDR3 sequences. The sample taken for sequencing was blood. V is TRBV5-1 and J is TRBJ2-1; TCRdb selects TRBD1, and the lack of DNA leaves this call unchecked. The TCR comes from a human donor with ulcerative colitis or Crohn's disease, or a healthy co-twin of an affected twin (not recorded which). The CDR3 loop reads CASSLGQGSVNEQFF.